Sequencing of this T cell receptor beta chain was carried out in a study of T-cell reconstitution after alpha-beta-depleted transplantation in children. The CDR3 sequence is 15 residues long. Trimming removed 2 bases from V and 3 bases from J, with 13 bases in between. Germline V gives CDR1 SEHNR, CDR2 FQNEAQ (reference sequence). Construction of the TCRbeta library involved unique molecular identifiers. One entry per CDR3 protein, called by TCRdb with MiXCR from the PCR reads. The sample has fewer than 350,000 distinct CDR3 sequences, roughly a tenth seen once; the top ten hold around 7.5%. Study conclusions and caveats: The study traced high day-60 TCRbeta diversity in some patients to surviving recipient T cells and thymic progenitors. Diversity and T-cell counts at one year after transplant derived mostly from new T cells. Alpha-beta T cells present about two months after transplant were reported to originate from several hundred expanded graft clones.

Worth noting for this clonotype: Its antigen remains unknown.

V gene TRBV7-9 combines with J gene TRBJ1-1; tentative D call: TRBD1 (5 bases). Sequencing was performed on PBMCs, taken before TCRalphabeta/CD19-depleted stem cell transplant. The TCR sequence derives from a boy under two years old with acute myeloid leukemia, due to receive a stem cell transplant. The CDR3 nucleotides read TGTGCCAGCAGCTTAAAAGGCAGGGTGGACACTGAAGCTTTCTTT. Residues: CASSLKGRVDTEAFF.